The sequence of this T cell receptor beta chain was determined in a study of T cell responses to AZD1222 COVID-19 vaccine. With regard to this clone: Its antigen is unknown. Other DNA variants within this sample encode the same CDR3.

Study outcomes and limitations: Among the donors, most were white British and more were female, and clonal diversity was possibly underestimated. Nearly half of unique spike-specific TCRs reportedly avoided B.1.351 and B.1.1.7 mutated regions.

With 9 bases clipped from V and 7 bases from J, the junction kept 10 bases outside the gene matches. The CDR3 contains 14 residues. Germline lookup yields CDR1 SNHLY and CDR2 FYNNEI. Produced via immunoSEQ multiplex PCR; TCRdb's table is partial and in-frame only. There are roughly 92,000 clones in the sample; about 89% occur only once, and roughly 5.2% lies in the top ten. This chain joins TRBV2 and TRBJ1-5, with 9 nucleotides matching TRBD1. Material: peripheral blood, obtained 28 days after the second AZD1222 dose. This clonotype was obtained from an adult who received the AZD1222 COVID-19 vaccine. Here the CDR3 DNA reads TGTGCCAGTTCGGGACAGGGAGGTGGGCAGCCCCAGCATTTT. It is translated as CASSGQGGGQPQHF.